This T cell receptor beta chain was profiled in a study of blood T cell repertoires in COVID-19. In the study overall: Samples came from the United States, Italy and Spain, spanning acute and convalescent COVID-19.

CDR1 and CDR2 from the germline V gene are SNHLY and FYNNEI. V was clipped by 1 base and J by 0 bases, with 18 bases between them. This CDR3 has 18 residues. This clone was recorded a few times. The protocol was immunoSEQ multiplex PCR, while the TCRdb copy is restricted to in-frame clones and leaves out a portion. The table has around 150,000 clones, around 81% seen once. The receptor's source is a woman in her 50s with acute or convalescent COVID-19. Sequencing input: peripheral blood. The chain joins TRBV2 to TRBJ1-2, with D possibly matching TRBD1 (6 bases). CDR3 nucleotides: TGTGCCAGCAGTGAAGGCGGCCCCGGGACAACCGCTAACTATGGCTACACCTTC. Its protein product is CASSEGGPGTTANYGYTF.